This TCR beta chain was observed in a study of blood T cell repertoires in COVID-19. Study-wide context: Some COVID-19 samples were acute and others convalescent; all came from the United States, Italy and Spain. PBMCs, B-cell-depleted T cells, or T cells were the source of the cDNA or gDNA that made up the material.

The Seattle patients, enrolled during active infection, were followed longitudinally. In the original processing: Reference gene primer amplification in the assay estimated nucleated cell counts. Here immunoSEQ multiplex PCR was the method, and the copy in TCRdb shows in-frame clones only, minus some. The DNA gave D and trimming, while V, J and clone size come from that table. The table records about 120,000 clones, around 80% of them present only once. Germline-derived CDR1 and CDR2 are SEHNR and FQNEAQ (reference sequence). This CDR3 is built from 13 residues. This clone was seen a handful of times. The germline gene is not matched at one end of the junction; a read error may be the cause.

The TCR comes from a man in his thirties or forties with COVID-19, enrolled during active disease. Sequenced material: peripheral blood. The V call is TRBV7-9, the J call TRBJ2-1, with no clear D. CDR3 bases: TGTGCCAGCAGCCCAGACTCCAACAATGAGCAGTTCTTC. Translated: CASSPDSNNEQFF. The whole variable domain, remainder taken from reference TRBV7-9 and TRBJ2-1, is DTGVSQNPRHKITKRGQNVTFRCDPISEHNRLYWYRQTLGQGPEFLTYFQNEAQLEKSRLLSDRFSAERPKGSFSTLEIQRTEQGDSAMYLCASSPDSNNEQFFGPGTRLTVL.